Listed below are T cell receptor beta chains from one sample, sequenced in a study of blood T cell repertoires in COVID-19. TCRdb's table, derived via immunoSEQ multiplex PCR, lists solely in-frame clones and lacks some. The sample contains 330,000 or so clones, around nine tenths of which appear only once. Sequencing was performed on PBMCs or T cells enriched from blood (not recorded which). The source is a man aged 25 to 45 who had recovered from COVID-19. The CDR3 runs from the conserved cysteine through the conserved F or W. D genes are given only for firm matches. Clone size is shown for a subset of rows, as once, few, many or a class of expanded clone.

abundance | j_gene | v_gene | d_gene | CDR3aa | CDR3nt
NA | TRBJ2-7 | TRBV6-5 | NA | CASTWGHHEQYF | TGTGCCAGCACTTGGGGGCACCACGAGCAGTACTTC
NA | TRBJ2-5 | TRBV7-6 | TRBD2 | CASSLIAPVSGVRQETQYF | TGTGCCAGCAGCTTAATTGCACCCGTTAGCGGGGTACGGCAAGAGACCCAGTACTTC
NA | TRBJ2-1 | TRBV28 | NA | CASSTMTRNEQFF | TGTGCCAGCAGTACCATGACTAGGAATGAGCAGTTCTTC
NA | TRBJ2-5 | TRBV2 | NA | CASSSLGTPEETQYF | TGTGCCAGCAGTTCCCTTGGGACACCAGAAGAGACCCAGTACTTC
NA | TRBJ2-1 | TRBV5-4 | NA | CASSLSRGRGFYNEQFF | TGTGCCAGCAGCTTATCCAGGGGCAGGGGATTTTACAATGAGCAGTTCTTC
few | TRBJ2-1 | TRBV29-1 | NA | CSVVTGSNEQFF | TGCAGCGTTGTCACAGGGTCCAATGAGCAGTTCTTC
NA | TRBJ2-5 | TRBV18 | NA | CASSPRPGQETQYF | TGTGCCAGCTCACCACGGCCAGGACAAGAGACCCAGTACTTC
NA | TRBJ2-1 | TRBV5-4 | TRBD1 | CASSFYKGQGVRGEQFF | TGTGCCAGCAGCTTCTACAAGGGACAGGGGGTGCGTGGTGAGCAGTTCTTC
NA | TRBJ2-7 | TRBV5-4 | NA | CASSLQGPYEQYF | TGTGCCAGCAGCTTGCAGGGGCCCTACGAGCAGTACTTC
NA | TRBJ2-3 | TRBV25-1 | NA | CASSETGGRDTQYF | TGTGCCAGCAGTGAGACAGGAGGCCGAGATACGCAGTATTTT
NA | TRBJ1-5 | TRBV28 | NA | CASSSQGSNQPQHF | TGTGCCAGCAGCAGCCAGGGTAGCAATCAGCCCCAGCATTTT
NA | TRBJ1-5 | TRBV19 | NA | CASNVRTEIHQPQHF | TGTGCCAGTAATGTAAGGACAGAAATTCATCAGCCCCAGCATTTT
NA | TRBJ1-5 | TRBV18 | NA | CASSPGGDDQPQHF | TGTGCCAGCTCACCAGGGGGGGACGATCAGCCCCAGCATTTT
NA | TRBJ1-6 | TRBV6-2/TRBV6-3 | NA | CASSYGSGTWSSYNSPLHF | TGTGCCAGCAGTTACGGTTCCGGGACTTGGAGCTCCTATAATTCACCCCTCCACTTT
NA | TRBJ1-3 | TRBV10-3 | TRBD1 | CATSGTAGNTIYF | TGTGCCACCTCCGGGACAGCTGGAAACACCATATATTTT
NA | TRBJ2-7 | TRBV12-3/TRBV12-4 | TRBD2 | CASSLRGAYEQYF | TGTGCCAGCAGTTTGCGGGGGGCCTACGAGCAGTACTTC
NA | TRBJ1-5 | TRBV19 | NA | CASSARTFYSNQPQHF | TGTGCCAGTAGTGCTAGGACATTCTATAGCAATCAGCCCCAGCATTTT
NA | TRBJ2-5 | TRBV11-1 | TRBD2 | CASSPGTRSAQETQYF | TGTGCCAGCAGCCCCGGGACTAGATCCGCCCAAGAGACCCAGTACTTC
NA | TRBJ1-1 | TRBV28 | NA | CASVSMSTEAFF | TGTGCCAGCGTCTCAATGAGCACTGAAGCTTTCTTT
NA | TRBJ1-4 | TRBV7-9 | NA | CASSLGANEKLFF | TGTGCCAGCAGCTTAGGAGCTAATGAAAAACTGTTTTTT
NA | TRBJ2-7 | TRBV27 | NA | CASRQLQGYSYEQYF | TGTGCCAGCAGGCAACTCCAGGGGTACTCCTACGAGCAGTACTTC
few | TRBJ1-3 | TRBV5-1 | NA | CASSPRDLRSGNTIYF | TGCGCCAGCAGCCCCCGGGACTTACGCTCTGGAAACACCATATATTTT
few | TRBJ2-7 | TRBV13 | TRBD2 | CASSQTSGGAREQYF | TGTGCCAGCAGCCAGACTAGCGGGGGGGCCAGGGAGCAGTACTTC
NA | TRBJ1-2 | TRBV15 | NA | CATSSSRAGSGYGYTF | TGTGCCACCAGCAGTTCCCGGGCGGGTAGCGGCTATGGCTACACCTTC
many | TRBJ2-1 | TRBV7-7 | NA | CASSPGRLVGNNEQFF | TGTGCCAGCAGCCCCGGCAGGTTAGTCGGGAACAATGAGCAGTTCTTC
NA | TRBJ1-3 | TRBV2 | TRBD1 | CASGDRGSGNTIYF | TGTGCCAGCGGGGACAGGGGGTCTGGAAACACCATATATTTT
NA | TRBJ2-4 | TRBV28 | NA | CASSLGRRDQNIQYF | TGTGCCAGCAGTTTGGGGCGCAGGGATCAAAACATTCAGTACTTC
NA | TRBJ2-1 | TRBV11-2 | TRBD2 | CASSSDVAGGNEQFF | TGTGCCAGCAGCTCAGACGTCGCGGGGGGAAATGAGCAGTTCTTC
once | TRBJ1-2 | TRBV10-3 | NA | CAISEYRDTDSGYTF | TGTGCCATCAGTGAGTATCGGGACACTGATAGTGGCTACACCTTC
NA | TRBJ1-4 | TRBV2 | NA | CASSLFRDTQNEKLFF | TGTGCCAGCAGCCTATTCCGGGACACCCAAAATGAAAAACTGTTTTTT
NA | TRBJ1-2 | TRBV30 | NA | CAFLRGRNGYTF | TGTGCCTTTCTCAGGGGTCGGAATGGCTACACCTTC
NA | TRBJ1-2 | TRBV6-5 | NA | CASSYSRNYGYTF | TGTGCCAGCAGTTACAGTAGAAACTATGGCTACACCTTC
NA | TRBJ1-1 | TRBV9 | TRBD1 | CASSGQGFGDTEAFF | TGTGCCAGCAGCGGACAGGGGTTCGGGGACACTGAAGCTTTCTTT
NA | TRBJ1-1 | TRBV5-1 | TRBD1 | CASSPDNRGLGAFF | TGCGCCAGCAGCCCGGATAACAGGGGGCTGGGAGCTTTCTTT
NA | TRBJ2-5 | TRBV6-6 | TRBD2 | CASSRGTIQETQYF | TGTGCCAGCAGTCGCGGGACTATCCAAGAGACCCAGTACTTC
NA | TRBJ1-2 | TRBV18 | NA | CASSPPNRADYGYTF | TGTGCCAGCTCACCACCAAACAGGGCGGATTATGGCTACACCTTC
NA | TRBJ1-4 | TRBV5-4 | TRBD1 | CASSSRTGANEKLFF | TGTGCCAGCAGCTCCCGAACAGGGGCTAATGAAAAACTGTTTTTT
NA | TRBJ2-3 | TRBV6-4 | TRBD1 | CASSDSPGQGTDTQYF | TGTGCCAGCAGTGACTCCCCGGGACAGGGGACAGATACGCAGTATTTT
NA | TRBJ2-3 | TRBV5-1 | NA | CASSPTVSTDTQYF | TGCGCCAGCAGCCCGACAGTAAGCACAGATACGCAGTATTTT
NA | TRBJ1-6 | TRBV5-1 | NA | CASSLGAGSAVGSPLHF | TGCGCCAGCAGCTTGGGGGCAGGGTCGGCAGTGGGTTCACCCCTCCACTTT
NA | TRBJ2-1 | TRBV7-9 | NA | CASSLAVKSSYNEQFF | TGTGCCAGCAGCTTAGCCGTTAAGAGCTCCTACAATGAGCAGTTCTTC
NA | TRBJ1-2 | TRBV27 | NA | CASSLWADSGGYTF | TGTGCCAGCAGTTTATGGGCGGACAGTGGAGGCTACACCTTC
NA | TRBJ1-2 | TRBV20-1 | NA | CSARDGWGYTF | TGCAGTGCTAGAGATGGCTGGGGCTACACCTTC
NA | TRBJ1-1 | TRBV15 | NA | CATSMGRGNPEAFF | TGTGCCACCAGCATGGGCAGGGGAAATCCTGAAGCTTTCTTT
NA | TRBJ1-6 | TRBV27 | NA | CASSLVDSTSPLHF | TGTGCCAGCAGTTTAGTGGACAGTACCTCACCCCTCCACTTT
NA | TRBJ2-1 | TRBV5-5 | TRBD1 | CASRTHTGEAEQFF | TGTGCCAGCAGAACCCACACAGGGGAAGCTGAGCAGTTCTTC
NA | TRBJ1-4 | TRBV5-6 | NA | CASSGRTAYNEKLFF | TGTGCCAGCAGCGGGCGGACAGCGTATAATGAAAAACTGTTTTTT
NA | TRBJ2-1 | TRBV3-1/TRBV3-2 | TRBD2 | CASSQGGTSGGAGEFF | TGTGCCAGCAGCCAAGGAGGGACTAGCGGGGGGGCCGGTGAGTTCTTC
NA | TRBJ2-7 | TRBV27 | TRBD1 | CASTKQGTYEQYF | TGTGCCAGCACCAAACAGGGGACCTACGAGCAGTACTTC
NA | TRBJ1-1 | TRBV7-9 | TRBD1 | CASSVTLSWTGRNTEAFF | TGTGCCAGCAGCGTTACCCTCAGCTGGACAGGGAGAAACACTGAAGCTTTCTTT
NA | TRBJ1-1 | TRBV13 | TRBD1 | CASSPFGDRGRSTEAFF | TGTGCCAGCAGCCCCTTTGGGGACAGGGGGCGTTCGACTGAAGCTTTCTTT
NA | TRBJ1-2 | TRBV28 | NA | CASSLSGADNYGYTF | TGTGCCAGCAGTTTGTCAGGGGCAGACAACTATGGCTACACCTTC
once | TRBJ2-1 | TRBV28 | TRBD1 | CASSPGTGVYNEQFF | TGTGCCAGCAGCCCCGGGACAGGGGTCTACAATGAGCAGTTCTTC
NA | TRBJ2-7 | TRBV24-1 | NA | CATSDLGFRDEQYF | TGTGCCACCAGTGATTTAGGGTTCAGGGACGAGCAGTACTTC
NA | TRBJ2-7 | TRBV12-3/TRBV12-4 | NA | CASSLGTPYEQYF | TGTGCCAGCAGTTTAGGGACACCCTACGAGCAGTACTTC